This T cell receptor (beta chain) was identified in a study of T cells after yellow fever vaccination. Study results and caveats: Post-booster repertoires contained most primary-vaccination clones again (96% CD4, less than 90% CD8).

Production of TCR cDNA was by 5'RACE template switching, which also added a universal primer site and UMIs. MiXCR was run by TCRdb on the 5' RACE reads, yielding one entry per CDR3 protein. The sample consists of some 340,000 distinct CDR3 sequences, approximately 4% of them appearing once. This clonotype occurred many times. Its antigen is unknown. The CDR3 length is 15 residues. Germline V gene data show CDR1 as SGHDT and CDR2 as YYEEEE. V lost 1 base to trimming and J lost 1 base; unmatched junction nucleotides: 3. The sample in question was PBMCs, obtained 5 days after the yellow fever booster vaccination. This clonotype originated in a man younger than 30 who received the YFV17D yellow fever vaccine. The chain links TRBV5-6 to TRBJ2-3; TRBD2 agrees at 7 bases. The CDR3 protein is CASSLLTSGTDTQYF. As DNA, the CDR3 is TGTGCCAGCAGCTTGCTAACTAGCGGCACAGATACGCAGTATTTT.